This T cell receptor (beta chain) derives from a study of blood T cell repertoires in COVID-19. For the study at large: Some COVID-19 samples were acute and others convalescent; all came from the United States, Italy and Spain.

Study processing details: Amplification of reference gene primers provided the estimated nucleated cell counts. Produced via immunoSEQ multiplex PCR; TCRdb's table is partial and in-frame only. V and J calls and clone size follow that table, whereas D and trimming were derived from the DNA. The sample has 130,000 to 150,000 clones, 87% seen once. Germline CDR1 is SEHNR and CDR2 is FQNEAQ (reference sequence). V gave up 2 bases and J gave up 2 bases, with 10 bases separating them. This CDR3 comprises 14 residues. The TCR sequence derives from a woman aged 50 to 60 with acute or convalescent COVID-19. Sequenced: peripheral blood. The V gene is TRBV7-9, the J gene TRBJ2-7; D gene ambiguous. CDR3 in amino acids: CASSLTGAPYEQYF. DNA for the CDR3: TGTGCCAGCAGCTTAACGGGTGCCCCCTACGAGCAGTACTTC.